The clone carrying this TCR beta chain was picked up many times. Its antigen is not known. This sample stems from a study of CD8 T cells in ankylosing spondylitis. Findings and limits, study-wide: In ankylosing spondylitis patients, matched synovial fluid reportedly showed significant enrichment of disease-linked clones. CD8+ cells made up the disease-linked clones, which were relatively rare in peripheral blood.

This CDR3 spans 16 amino acids. V trimming: 3 bases; J trimming: 0 bases; junction bases outside the gene matches: 5. Germline CDR1 is SEHNR and CDR2 is FQNEAQ (reference sequence). By quantitative 5'-RACE with molecular barcodes, the TCR beta libraries were made. Via MiXCR, TCRdb re-called the 5' RACE reads, giving one row per CDR3 protein. The sample has approximately 250,000 distinct CDR3 sequences; about 10% are singletons. Sequencing was done on a sample of blood, either unsorted or a sorted T cell fraction (not recorded which). The TCR sequence derives from a male donor with ankylosing spondylitis or in good health (not recorded which). This chain uses TRBV7-9 with TRBJ1-3, with 7 bases aligning to TRBD1. The CDR3 coding sequence is TGTGCCAGCAGCTTCTCCGACAGGGACTCTGGAAACACCATATATTTT. Translated: CASSFSDRDSGNTIYF.